This TCR beta chain was captured in a study of T-cell reconstitution after alpha-beta-depleted transplantation in children. Study findings and constraints: In patients about two months after transplant, alpha-beta T cells reportedly arose from several hundred expanded graft clones. In some patients, recipient T cells and intrathymic progenitors surviving conditioning explained high day-60 diversity. T-cell counts and diversity at one year following transplant were attributed mainly to newly produced T cells.

Preparing the TCRbeta library involved the use of unique molecular identifiers. MiXCR, run by TCRdb on the PCR reads, gives a single entry per CDR3 protein. This table has 700,000 to 950,000 distinct CDR3 sequences, approximately 15% appearing once. Comments on this clonotype: Its specificity is not known.

The V gene's germline CDR1 is SGHDT and CDR2 YYEEEE. Trimming took 0 bases from V and 6 from J, leaving 10 bases between them. There are 13 residues in the CDR3. The chain employs TRBV5-6 and TRBJ2-7, with a possible D match to TRBD2 (5 bases). Sequenced material: PBMCs, mostly from graft donor cells, taken 360 days after TCRalphabeta/CD19-depleted stem cell transplant. This TCR was sampled from a male patient aged 5 to 17 who had a stem cell transplant for acute lymphoblastic leukemia, so the T cells may come from the graft donor. The CDR3: CASSLGRRGEQYF. CDR3 DNA sequence: TGTGCCAGCAGCTTGGGCAGACGGGGCGAGCAGTACTTC.